This T cell receptor (beta chain) was profiled in a study of response to subunit inactivated influenza vaccine. General study results and limits: Each seasonal influenza vaccination, the authors suggested, recruits few new T cells.

The CDR3 runs 15 residues. Germline trimming cut 1 base from V and 5 bases from J; bases unmatched to any gene: 6. CDR1 and CDR2 from the germline V gene are SGHTA and FQGNSA. This clonotype was found once. Its cognate antigen is unknown. TCRdb analysed the RT-PCR reads with MiXCR anew, one entry per CDR3 protein. In the table there are roughly 700,000 distinct CDR3 sequences, roughly 14% of which are singletons. The genes are TRBV7-2 and TRBJ2-7; TRBD2 matches at 9 bases. The sequenced sample was PBMCs from blood, obtained approximately 15 days before vaccination. The sequence came from a middle-aged man who received an inactivated influenza vaccine. CDR3 bases: TGTGCCAGCAGCTTAGTAGCGGGGGTTTTCAACGAGCAGTACTTC. Its translation: CASSLVAGVFNEQYF.